This T cell receptor (beta chain) comes out of a study of shared clonotypes between healthy human individuals. For this clone: Antigen unknown.

Participating donors were healthy, HIV-negative adults free of recent acute infections or vaccinations. Regarding the study as a whole: In general, naive subsets displayed greater estimated richness than memory subsets did.

Using roughly 180 ng DNA, around 30,000 T cell genomes, the sorted-subset replicate PCRs were run. Measured with immunoSEQ multiplex PCR; TCRdb has only the in-frame clones, and not every one. The sample carries about 230,000 clones, over 50% recorded once. This CDR3 has 18 residues. Germline CDR1 KGHSH, CDR2 LQKENI. V shed 3 bases and J 3 bases; nucleotides not matched to a gene: 17. The specimen sequenced was memory CD4+ T cells sorted from blood. Subset given: CD45RA-negative fraction. The V gene is TRBV18, the J gene TRBJ2-7; TRBD1 aligns across 7 bases. This sequence originates from a man younger than 45 in good health. The CDR3 nucleotides are TGTGCCAGCTCACCCAATGATCCTGGGACAGACGGCTTCTACGAGCAGTACTTC. It is translated as CASSPNDPGTDGFYEQYF.